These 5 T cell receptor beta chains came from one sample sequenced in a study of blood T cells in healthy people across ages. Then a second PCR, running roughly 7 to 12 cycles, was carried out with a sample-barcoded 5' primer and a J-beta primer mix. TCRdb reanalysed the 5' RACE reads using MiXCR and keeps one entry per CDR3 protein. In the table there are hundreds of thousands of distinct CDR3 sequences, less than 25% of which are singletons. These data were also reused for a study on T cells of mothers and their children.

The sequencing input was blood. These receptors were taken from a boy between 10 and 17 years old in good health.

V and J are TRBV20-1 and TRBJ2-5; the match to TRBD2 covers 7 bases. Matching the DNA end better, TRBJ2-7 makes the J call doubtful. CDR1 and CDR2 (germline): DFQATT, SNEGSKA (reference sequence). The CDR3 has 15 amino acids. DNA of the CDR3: TGCAGTGTCATAAGTTATAGCGGGCCCTCCTACGAGCAGTACTTC. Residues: CSVISYSGPSYEQYF.

CDR3 DNA: TGCGCCAGCAGCTTTGACCGACCCAATCCCTCTAAGTTCTTC. It yields the protein CASSFDRPNPSKFF. The chain couples TRBV5-1 to TRBJ2-1, with D unclear. There are 14 residues in the CDR3. V lost 2 bases to trimming and J lost 14 bases, with 20 bases between them. Germline V gene data show CDR1 as SGHRS and CDR2 as YFSETQ. The full variable domain, completed using reference TRBV5-1 and TRBJ2-1, is KAGVTQTPRYLIKTRGQQVTLSCSPISGHRSVSWYQQTPGQGLQFLFEYFSETQRNKGNFPGRFSGRQFSNSRSEMNVSTLELGDSALYLCASSFDRPNPSKFFGPGTRLTVL.

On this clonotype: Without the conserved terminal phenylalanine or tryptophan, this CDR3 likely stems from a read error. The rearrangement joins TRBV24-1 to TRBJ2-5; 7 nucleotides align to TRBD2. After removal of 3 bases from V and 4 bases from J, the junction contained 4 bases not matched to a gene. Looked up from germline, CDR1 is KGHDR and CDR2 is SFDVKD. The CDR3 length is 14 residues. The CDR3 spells CATSDTSGIETQYS. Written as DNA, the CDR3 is TGTGCCACCAGTGATACAAGCGGGATAGAGACCCAGTACTCC.

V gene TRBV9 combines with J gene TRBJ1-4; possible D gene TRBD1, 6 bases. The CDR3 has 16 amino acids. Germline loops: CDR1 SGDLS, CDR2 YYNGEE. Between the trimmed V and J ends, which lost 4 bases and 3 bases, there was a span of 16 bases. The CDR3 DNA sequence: TGTGCCAGCAGCCCTCTTCGGGGGGCTGCTAATGAAAAACTGTTTTTT. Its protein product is CASSPLRGAANEKLFF.

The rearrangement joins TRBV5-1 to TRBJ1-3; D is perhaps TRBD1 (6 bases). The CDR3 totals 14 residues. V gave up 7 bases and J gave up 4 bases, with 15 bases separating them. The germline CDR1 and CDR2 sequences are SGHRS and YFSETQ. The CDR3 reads CASGSGGPGNTIYF. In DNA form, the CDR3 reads TGCGCCAGCGGTTCCGGGGGGCCAGGAAACACCATATATTTT.